Included here is one T cell receptor beta chain sequence, with context. What it recognizes is unknown. The data originate from a study of blood T cells in healthy people across ages. General observations from the study: A roughly linear age-dependent decrease characterized TCR beta diversity per million T cells. In these data, TCR beta diversity tracked strongly with naive T cell percentage.

The authors ran a second PCR of 7 to 11 cycles using a sample-barcoded 5' primer and a J-beta primer mix. From the 5' RACE reads, TCRdb called clonotypes with MiXCR, one entry per CDR3 protein. The sample holds about 1.5 million distinct CDR3 sequences, 42% seen once. CDR3 length: 20 residues. Germline V CDR1 and CDR2: MNHEY, SMNVEV (reference sequence). J lost 0 bases, V lost 5 bases, and 13 bases had no gene match. V is TRBV27 and J is TRBJ2-6, with 10 nucleotides matching TRBD1. This TCR was sampled from a woman under 30 in good health. Sequences were obtained from blood. DNA for the CDR3: TGTGCCAGCAGTGATTTAACCGGGACAGGGGAGTTCTCTGGGGCCAACGTCCTGACTTTC. It is translated as CASSDLTGTGEFSGANVLTF.